The table lists the clone carrying this TCR beta chain with a few counts. The data were taken from a study of cytomegalovirus exposure and HLA in healthy donors. Trimming cost V 0 bases and J 7 bases; bases outside gene matches: 7. Germline V gene lookup returns CDR1 SGHRS and CDR2 YFSETQ. The length of the CDR3 is 15 residues. Amplification used 60 Vbeta primers and 13 Jbeta primers. Here immunoSEQ multiplex PCR was the method, and the copy in TCRdb shows in-frame clones only, minus some. The sample records approximately 59,000 clones, almost 70% being singletons. The sequence was collected from a middle-aged man in good health and CMV-seropositive. The specimen was PBMCs. V and J are TRBV5-1 and TRBJ2-1; 7 bases line up with TRBD2. The CDR3 region has the DNA TGCGCCAGCAGCTTGGGTCTGACTAGCTCAAATGAGCAGTTCTTC. Translation: CASSLGLTSSNEQFF. Full variable domain (rest looked up from reference TRBV5-1 and TRBJ2-1): KAGVTQTPRYLIKTRGQQVTLSCSPISGHRSVSWYQQTPGQGLQFLFEYFSETQRNKGNFPGRFSGRQFSNSRSEMNVSTLELGDSALYLCASSLGLTSSNEQFFGPGTRLTVL.